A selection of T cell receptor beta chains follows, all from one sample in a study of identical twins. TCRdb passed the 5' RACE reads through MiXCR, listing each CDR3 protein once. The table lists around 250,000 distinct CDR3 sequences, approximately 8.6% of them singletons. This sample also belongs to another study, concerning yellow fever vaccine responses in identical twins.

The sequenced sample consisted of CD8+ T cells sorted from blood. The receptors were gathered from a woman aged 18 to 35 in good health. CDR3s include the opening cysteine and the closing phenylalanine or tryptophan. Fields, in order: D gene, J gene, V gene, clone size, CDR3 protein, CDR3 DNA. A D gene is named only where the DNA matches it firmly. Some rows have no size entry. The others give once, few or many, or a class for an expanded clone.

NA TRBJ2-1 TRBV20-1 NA CSARDRDKPYNEQFF TGCAGTGCTAGAGATCGGGATAAACCCTACAATGAGCAGTTCTTC
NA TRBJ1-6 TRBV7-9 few CASSSPASFALHF TGTGCCAGCAGCTCCCCGGCCTCTTTTGCCCTCCACTTT
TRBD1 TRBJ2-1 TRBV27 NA CASSFQGARDNEQFF TGTGCCAGCAGTTTTCAGGGGGCAAGGGACAATGAGCAGTTCTTC
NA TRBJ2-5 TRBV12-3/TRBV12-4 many CASRFGGTQETQYF TGTGCCAGCAGATTTGGCGGGACCCAAGAGACCCAGTACTTC
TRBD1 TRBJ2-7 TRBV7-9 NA CASSPWDRPYEQYF TGTGCCAGCAGCCCGTGGGACAGACCCTACGAGCAGTACTTC
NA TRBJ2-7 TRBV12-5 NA CASAREGRTYEQYF TGTGCTAGTGCCCGTGAGGGGCGCACCTACGAGCAGTACTTC
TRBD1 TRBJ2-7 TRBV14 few CASSPRDRSYYEQYF TGTGCCAGCAGCCCCCGGGACAGGTCCTACTACGAGCAGTACTTC
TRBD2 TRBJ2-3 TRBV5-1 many CASSFQTSGRASGTDTQYF TGCGCCAGCAGCTTCCAGACTAGCGGGAGGGCCTCTGGCACAGATACGCAGTATTTT
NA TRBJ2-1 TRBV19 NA CASRRGYNEQFF TGTGCCAGTAGAAGGGGTTACAATGAGCAGTTCTTC
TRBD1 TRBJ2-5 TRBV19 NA CASTAGQGETQYF TGTGCCAGTACGGCGGGACAGGGGGAGACCCAGTACTTC
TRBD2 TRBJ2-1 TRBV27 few CASTSGTRRFEQFF TGTGCCAGCACTTCCGGGACTAGGCGATTTGAGCAGTTCTTC
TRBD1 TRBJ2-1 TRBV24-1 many CATSDTTGTAVYNEQFF TGTGCCACCAGTGATACAACCGGGACAGCGGTCTACAATGAGCAGTTCTTC
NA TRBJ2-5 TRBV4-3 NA CASSQDRAEQETQYF TGCGCCAGCAGCCAAGATCGAGCAGAACAAGAGACCCAGTACTTC
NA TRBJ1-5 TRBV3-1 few CASSPQGPGGSDQPQHF TGTGCCAGCAGCCCCCAGGGGCCGGGGGGGTCTGACCAGCCCCAGCATTTT
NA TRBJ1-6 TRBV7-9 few CASSLAGTKDSPLHF TGTGCCAGCAGCTTAGCCGGGACAAAGGATTCACCCCTCCACTTT
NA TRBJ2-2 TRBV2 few CASSGKELAPNTGELFF TGTGCCAGCAGTGGGAAAGAACTAGCCCCGAACACCGGGGAGCTGTTTTTT
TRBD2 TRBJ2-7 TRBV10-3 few CAISRTSGRSYEQYF TGTGCCATCAGTCGCACTAGCGGGAGGTCCTACGAGCAGTACTTC
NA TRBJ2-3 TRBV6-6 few CASSYRFTDTQYF TGTGCCAGCAGTTACCGGTTCACAGATACGCAGTATTTT
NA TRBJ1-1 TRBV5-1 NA CASSLYGQLNTEAFF TGCGCCAGCAGCTTGTACGGGCAGCTGAACACTGAAGCTTTCTTT
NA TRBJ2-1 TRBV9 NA CASSAGQPYNEQFF TGTGCCAGCAGCGCAGGACAGCCCTACAATGAGCAGTTCTTC
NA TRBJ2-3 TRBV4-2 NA CASSQLSGGGADTQYF TGTGCCAGCAGCCAACTTAGCGGTGGGGGCGCAGATACGCAGTATTTT
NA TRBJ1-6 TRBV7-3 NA CASSLMGADSPLHF TGTGCCAGCAGCTTAATGGGGGCAGATTCACCCCTCCACTTT
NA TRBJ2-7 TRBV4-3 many CASSQVSGTPGNEQYF TGCGCCAGCAGCCAAGTGAGCGGCACCCCAGGCAACGAGCAGTACTTC
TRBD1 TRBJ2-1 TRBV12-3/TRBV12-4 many CASSPSGTGFYNEQFF TGTGCCAGCAGTCCATCCGGGACAGGGTTCTACAATGAGCAGTTCTTC
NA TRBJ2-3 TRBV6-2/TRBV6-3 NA CASRWRDTQYF TGTGCCAGCAGATGGAGGGATACGCAGTATTTT
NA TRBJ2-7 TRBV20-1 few CSARDTRVYEQYF TGCAGTGCTAGAGATACAAGGGTCTACGAGCAGTACTTC
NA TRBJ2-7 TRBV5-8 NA CASSLGLVYYEQYF TGTGCCAGCAGCTTGGGGTTGGTATACTACGAGCAGTACTTC
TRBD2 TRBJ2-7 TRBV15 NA CATSRAGGLAGGPFDEQYF TGTGCCACCAGCAGAGCCGGGGGACTAGCGGGAGGGCCGTTCGACGAGCAGTACTTC
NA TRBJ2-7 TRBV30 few CAWNQGGSYEQYF TGTGCCTGGAATCAGGGTGGGTCCTACGAGCAGTACTTC
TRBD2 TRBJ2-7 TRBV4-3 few CASSQAASGSYEQYF TGCGCCAGCAGCCAAGCGGCTAGCGGGAGCTACGAGCAGTACTTC
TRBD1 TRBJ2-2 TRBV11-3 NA CASSTRTGGGELFF TGTGCCAGCAGCACCAGGACAGGGGGCGGGGAGCTGTTTTTT
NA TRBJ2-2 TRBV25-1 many CASQGTGELFF TGTGCCAGCCAGGGGACCGGGGAGCTGTTTTTT
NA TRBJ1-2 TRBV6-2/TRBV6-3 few CASTLSPLNYGYTF TGTGCCAGCACCCTAAGCCCGCTCAACTATGGCTACACCTTC